This T cell receptor (beta chain) comes out of a study of beta chain features in type 1 diabetes. General study results and limits: Shorter templates might be favored by PCR, equally in patients and controls.

The isolated RNA, all of it, was reverse transcribed, so expressed TCRB transcripts were what got sequenced. Clones were sequenced by immunoSEQ multiplex PCR, and TCRdb holds only the in-frame ones, with some missing. The sample has roughly 350,000 clones, about 11% seen once; the top ten hold more than 0.015%. CD4+ naive, central memory, regulatory and stem cell-like memory cells were sorted via CD45RO/CCR7/CD25/CD127/CD95/CD27. A word on this clone: What it recognizes is unknown.

Trimming shortened V by 4 bases and J by 5 bases, and 6 bases separated the two germline ends. The CDR3 is 11 amino acids. The germline CDR1 and CDR2 sequences are SNHLY and FYNNEI. The clonotype was recovered from a woman aged 25 to 39 in good health. The V call is TRBV2, the J call TRBJ2-7; D remains unclear. The source material was naive CD4+ T cells from blood. The CDR3 spells CASSGFDEQYF. The CDR3 DNA is TGTGCCAGCAGTGGTTTCGACGAGCAGTACTTC.